The next 2 T cell receptor beta chains were all read from a single sample in a study of blood T cell repertoires in COVID-19. Generated by immunoSEQ multiplex PCR, the TCRdb table keeps only in-frame clones and is missing some. Of approximately 75,000 clones in the sample, 74% are singletons; the top ten hold 2.5% to 3%. Sequencing was performed on peripheral blood. All receptors derive from a human donor with acute or convalescent COVID-19. The donor label of this sample is uncertain.

The gene calls are TRBV7-6 and TRBJ1-4; 8 positions match TRBD1. J lost 5 bases, V lost 4 bases, and 6 bases had no gene match. This CDR3 has 15 residues. The germline V gene has CDR1 SGHVS and CDR2 FNYEAQ. CDR3 in amino acids: CASSSSTGVNEKLFF. The CDR3 DNA reads as TGTGCCAGCAGCTCATCGACAGGGGTGAATGAAAAACTGTTTTTT.

The rearrangement joins TRBV28 to TRBJ2-7; 14 positions agree with TRBD2. Trimming cost V 1 base and J 6 bases; bases outside gene matches: 8. CDR1 is MDHEN, CDR2 SYDVKM, per germline. The CDR3 spans 17 residues. The CDR3 nucleotides are TGTGCCAGCAGTTTATCGGGACTAGCGGGAGTACGGGGCGAGCAGTACTTC. Residues: CASSLSGLAGVRGEQYF.